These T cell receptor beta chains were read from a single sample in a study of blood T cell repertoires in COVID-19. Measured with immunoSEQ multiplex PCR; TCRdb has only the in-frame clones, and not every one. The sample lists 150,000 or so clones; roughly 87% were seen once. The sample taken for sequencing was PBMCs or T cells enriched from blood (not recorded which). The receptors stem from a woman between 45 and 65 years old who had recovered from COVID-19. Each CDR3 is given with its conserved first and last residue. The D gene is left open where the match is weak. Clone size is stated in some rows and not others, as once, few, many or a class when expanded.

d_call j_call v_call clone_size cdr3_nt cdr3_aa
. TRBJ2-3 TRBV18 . TGTGCCAGCTCAGGCGGGCGCACAGATACGCAGTATTTT CASSGGRTDTQYF
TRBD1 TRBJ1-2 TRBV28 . TGTGCCAGCAGTGGAACAGGGGTGGGGGGCTACACCTTC CASSGTGVGGYTF
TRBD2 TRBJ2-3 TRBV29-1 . TGCAGCGGTTCAGCGGGACTAGCGGGAGGTTTAGATACGCAGTATTTT CSGSAGLAGGLDTQYF
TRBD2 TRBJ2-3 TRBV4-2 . TGTGCCAGCAGCCCCTTGACTAGCGGGAGTGGGATCACAGATACGCAGTATTTT CASSPLTSGSGITDTQYF
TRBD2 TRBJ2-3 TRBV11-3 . TGTGCCAGCAGCTCCCGACTAGCGGGAAGCACAGATACGCAGTATTTT CASSSRLAGSTDTQYF
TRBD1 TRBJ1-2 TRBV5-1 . TGCGCCAGCAGCGTCCGGGACAGCTCGATTGGCTACACCTTC CASSVRDSSIGYTF
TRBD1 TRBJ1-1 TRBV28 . TGTGCCAGCAGTTTAGGTGGGACAGGAAACACTGAAGCTTTCTTT CASSLGGTGNTEAFF
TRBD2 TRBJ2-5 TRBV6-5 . TGTGCCAGCAGTTACTCGGGACTAAAAGAGACCCAGTACTTC CASSYSGLKETQYF
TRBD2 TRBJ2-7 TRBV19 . TGTGCCAGTAGTTTCCCGGGACTAGCGGGACCCGAGCAGTACTTC CASSFPGLAGPEQYF
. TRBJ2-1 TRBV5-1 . TGCGCCAGCAGCTTGGCTACCACCTCCGCGCGGAATGAGCAGTTCTTC CASSLATTSARNEQFF
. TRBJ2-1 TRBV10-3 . TGTGCCACCCGCGCCGGGTACAATGAGCAGTTCTTC CATRAGYNEQFF
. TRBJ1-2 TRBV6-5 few TGTGCCAGCAGAGGGACCGGGGGGCACGGCGGCTACACCTTC CASRGTGGHGGYTF
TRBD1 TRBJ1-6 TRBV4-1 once TGCGCCAGCAGTCTAACCGGGACAGGGGTGTCACCCCTCCACTTT CASSLTGTGVSPLHF
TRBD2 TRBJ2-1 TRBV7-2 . TGTGCCAGCAGCTTTGCGGGAGTAGCCTACAATGAGCAGTTCTTC CASSFAGVAYNEQFF
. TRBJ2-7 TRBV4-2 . TGTGCCAGCAGTGTCCTAGCAGGGGGGTACGAGCAGTACTTC CASSVLAGGYEQYF
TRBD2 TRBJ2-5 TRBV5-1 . TGCGCCAGCAGCTTGGGCTACAGCGGGAGTGTGGGGGAGACCCAGTACTTC CASSLGYSGSVGETQYF
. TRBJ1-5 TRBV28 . TGTGCCAGCAGTATAACAGGGATTAGCAATCAGCCCCAGCATTTT CASSITGISNQPQHF
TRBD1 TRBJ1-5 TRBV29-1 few TGCAGCGTTGGGGGGGGACAGGGAGCGGGACAGCCCCAGCATTTT CSVGGGQGAGQPQHF
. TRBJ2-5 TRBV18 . TGTGCCAGCTCGCGAAATAGTGAGACCCAGTACTTC CASSRNSETQYF
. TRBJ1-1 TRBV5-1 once TGCGCCAGCAGCTTGGAACGTATGAGCACTGAAGCTTTCTTT CASSLERMSTEAFF